The rows below give T cell receptor beta chains drawn from one sample of a study of blood T cell repertoires in COVID-19. Assay used: immunoSEQ multiplex PCR; TCRdb lists only in-frame clones, some missing. The sample has about 67,000 clones, approximately 90% seen once; the top ten hold approximately 19%. Input material: peripheral blood. Receptor source: a woman older than 75 with acute or convalescent COVID-19. Both conserved end residues are part of each CDR3. Each record gives: clone size, J gene, D gene, V gene, CDR3 DNA, CDR3 protein. A D gene is named only where the DNA matches it firmly. Clone size is given for some rows only: seen once, a few or many times, or a class if the clone is expanded.

clone_size: -
j_call: TRBJ2-7
d_call: TRBD1
v_call: TRBV2
cdr3_nt: TGTGCCAGCCGTAGGGCGGACAGGGTCTACGAGCAGTACTTC
cdr3_aa: CASRRADRVYEQYF

clone_size: -
j_call: TRBJ2-1
d_call: -
v_call: TRBV6-2/TRBV6-3
cdr3_nt: TGTGCCAGCAGCCCTTTTGCGGGGAGTAGCTACAATGAGCAGTTCTTC
cdr3_aa: CASSPFAGSSYNEQFF

clone_size: -
j_call: TRBJ2-1
d_call: TRBD1
v_call: TRBV14
cdr3_nt: TGTGCCAGCAGCCATCAGACAGGGGACTCCAATGAGCAGTTCTTC
cdr3_aa: CASSHQTGDSNEQFF

clone_size: -
j_call: TRBJ1-5
d_call: TRBD1
v_call: TRBV6-2/TRBV6-3
cdr3_nt: TGTGCCAGCAGTCGACAGGGCAGCCAGCCCCAGCATTTT
cdr3_aa: CASSRQGSQPQHF

clone_size: -
j_call: TRBJ2-5
d_call: -
v_call: TRBV5-4
cdr3_nt: TGTGCCAGCAGCTTCCGGGGTGGCGAGACCCAGTACTTC
cdr3_aa: CASSFRGGETQYF

clone_size: once
j_call: TRBJ1-2
d_call: TRBD1
v_call: TRBV6-5
cdr3_nt: TGTGCCAGCAGTCTGACAGGGTATTATGGCTACACCTTC
cdr3_aa: CASSLTGYYGYTF

clone_size: -
j_call: TRBJ1-5
d_call: -
v_call: TRBV28
cdr3_nt: TGTGCCAGCACGAGGTTGGACACCGACAATCAGCCCCAGCATTTT
cdr3_aa: CASTRLDTDNQPQHF

clone_size: -
j_call: TRBJ1-6
d_call: -
v_call: TRBV5-1
cdr3_nt: TGCGCCAGCAGCTTGGTGCAGGGTCATAATTCACCCCTCCACTTT
cdr3_aa: CASSLVQGHNSPLHF

clone_size: -
j_call: TRBJ2-4
d_call: TRBD2
v_call: TRBV19
cdr3_nt: TGTGCCAATCCCTGCACTAGCGGATCTTCAGCCAAAAACATTCAGTACTTC
cdr3_aa: CANPCTSGSSAKNIQYF

clone_size: large
j_call: TRBJ2-3
d_call: -
v_call: TRBV20-1
cdr3_nt: TGCAGTGCTAGTCTGTCGACAGATACGCAGTATTTT
cdr3_aa: CSASLSTDTQYF

clone_size: -
j_call: TRBJ1-2
d_call: -
v_call: TRBV5-4
cdr3_nt: TGTGCCAGCAGCTTGGACAGGAGGGGATATGGCTACACCTTC
cdr3_aa: CASSLDRRGYGYTF

clone_size: -
j_call: TRBJ2-7
d_call: -
v_call: TRBV5-1
cdr3_nt: TGCGCCAGCAGCAGCCGGGACATAACCTACGAGCAGTACTTC
cdr3_aa: CASSSRDITYEQYF

clone_size: -
j_call: TRBJ1-3
d_call: -
v_call: TRBV3-1/TRBV3-2
cdr3_nt: TGTGCCAGCAGCCTCCGCGGAGGGGTAGGAGGAAACACCATATATTTT
cdr3_aa: CASSLRGGVGGNTIYF

clone_size: -
j_call: TRBJ1-4
d_call: TRBD1
v_call: TRBV27
cdr3_nt: TGTGCCAGCAGTTCCCGGACAGGGCGACGGGAAAAACTGTTTTTT
cdr3_aa: CASSSRTGRREKLFF

clone_size: -
j_call: TRBJ1-5
d_call: -
v_call: TRBV28
cdr3_nt: TGTGCCAGCAGTTTTCAACAGGGCCAGTATAGCAATCAGCCCCAGCATTTT
cdr3_aa: CASSFQQGQYSNQPQHF

clone_size: -
j_call: TRBJ1-2
d_call: -
v_call: TRBV9
cdr3_nt: TGTGCCAGCAGCGGGCGCGGTGGCCGTAACTATGGCTACACCTTC
cdr3_aa: CASSGRGGRNYGYTF

clone_size: -
j_call: TRBJ1-2
d_call: TRBD1
v_call: TRBV19
cdr3_nt: TGTGCCAGTAGTATAGCTTCGGGACAGGGCCACTATGGTGGCTACACCTTC
cdr3_aa: CASSIASGQGHYGGYTF

clone_size: -
j_call: TRBJ1-6
d_call: -
v_call: TRBV15
cdr3_nt: TGTGCCACCAGCAGAGGTCGCAGGGAGGATTCACCCCTCCACTTT
cdr3_aa: CATSRGRREDSPLHF

clone_size: -
j_call: TRBJ1-5
d_call: -
v_call: TRBV5-1
cdr3_nt: TGCGCCAGCAGCTTAGAGCAGGGAGGTCAGCCCCAGCATTTT
cdr3_aa: CASSLEQGGQPQHF

clone_size: -
j_call: TRBJ1-2
d_call: TRBD1
v_call: TRBV15
cdr3_nt: TGTGCCACCAGCAGACGGACAGGGGTTGAGGGCTACACCTTC
cdr3_aa: CATSRRTGVEGYTF